These 10 T cell receptor beta chains share one sample of origin, sequenced in a study of cytotoxic CD8 clonotypes in ibrutinib-treated CLL. Data came from immunoSEQ multiplex PCR; TCRdb stores just in-frame clones and leaves some out. The sample shows around 97,000 clones, around four fifths of them seen only once. Material: PBMCs, obtained after 12 months of ibrutinib treatment. The source is a human donor with chronic lymphocytic leukemia.

This clone turned up a few times. The V gene is TRBV30, the J gene TRBJ1-2; D is unclear. The ends were cut back, 0 bases at V and 6 bases at J, with 5 bases in the middle. Germline V lookup: CDR1 GTSNPN, CDR2 SVGIG (reference sequence). The CDR3 is made up of 11 amino acids. The CDR3 loop is CAWSVSHGYTF. CDR3 bases: TGTGCCTGGAGTGTAAGCCATGGCTACACCTTC.

The chain couples TRBV6-6 to TRBJ1-1; D not certain. Trimming removed 3 bases at V and 1 base at J, with 6 bases between. The CDR3 totals 13 residues. Germline CDR1 MNHNY, CDR2 SVGAGI (reference sequence). CDR3 protein: CASSYAKNTEAFF. The CDR3 region has the DNA TGTGCCAGCAGTTATGCCAAGAACACTGAAGCTTTCTTT.

This clone was detected only a few times. The CDR3 spells CASSPGDVPETQYF. In DNA, the CDR3 is TGCGCCAGCAGCCCCGGAGATGTGCCAGAGACCCAGTACTTC. The chain links TRBV5-1 to TRBJ2-5; no reliable D call. The germline V gene has CDR1 SGHRS and CDR2 YFSETQ. This CDR3 has 14 amino acids. Deletions cut 4 bases from V and 4 bases from J, with 14 bases between.

The sample holds a few counts of this clone. This chain joins TRBV5-8 and TRBJ2-1; a possible D gene is TRBD1 (6 bases). Trimming removed 5 bases at V and 2 bases at J, with 17 bases between. Germline CDR1 SGHTS, CDR2 YDEGEE. This CDR3 contains 16 residues. CDR3 in amino acids: CASRPSPGVPYNEQFF. In DNA form, the CDR3 reads TGTGCCAGCAGACCTTCTCCAGGGGTCCCCTACAATGAGCAGTTCTTC.

The J gene is TRBJ1-1, the V gene TRBV5-1, with a tentative D call TRBD1 (6 bases). Trimming removed 4 bases at V and 5 bases at J, with 9 bases between. CDR3 length: 12 amino acids. Germline loops: CDR1 SGHRS, CDR2 YFSETQ. The CDR3 nucleotides are TGCGCCAGCAGCACACAGGGTACTGAAGCTTTCTTT. It is translated as CASSTQGTEAFF. The full variable domain, its missing parts supplied by reference TRBV5-1 and TRBJ1-1, is KAGVTQTPRYLIKTRGQQVTLSCSPISGHRSVSWYQQTPGQGLQFLFEYFSETQRNKGNFPGRFSGRQFSNSRSEMNVSTLELGDSALYLCASSTQGTEAFFGQGTRLTVV.

The CDR3 loop is CASSSTGTGIDEQFF. CDR3 bases: TGCGCCAGCAGCTCGACCGGGACAGGGATCGATGAGCAGTTCTTC. The genes are TRBV5-1 and TRBJ2-1; TRBD1 aligns across 9 bases. This CDR3 has 15 amino acids. Germline values: CDR1 SGHRS, CDR2 YFSETQ. With V trimmed by 3 bases and J by 8 bases, 9 bases remained unmatched.

This rearrangement joins TRBV11-3 to TRBJ2-7; D possibly matches TRBD1 or TRBD2 (6 bases each). The CDR3 spans 15 residues. V was cut by 1 base and J by 1 base, with 11 bases left in between. Germline V lookup: CDR1 SGHNT, CDR2 YENEEA. The CDR3 region has the DNA TGTGCCAGCAGCTTAGCAAGGGGGGAGTCCTACGAGCAGTACTTC. Translation gives CASSLARGESYEQYF.

This clone was seen at least ten times. The chain carries TRBV5-1 and TRBJ1-1; 8 positions agree with TRBD1. The CDR3 totals 13 residues. The V segment lost 3 bases and the J segment 4 bases; nucleotides outside the gene matches: 2. The germline V gene has CDR1 SGHRS and CDR2 YFSETQ. CDR3: CASSSGQVTEAFF. The CDR3 nucleotides are TGCGCCAGCAGCTCGGGACAGGTCACTGAAGCTTTCTTT.

This clone was observed once. The chain joins TRBV5-1 to TRBJ2-7, with 9 nucleotides matching TRBD1. The V segment lost 4 bases and the J segment 5 bases; nucleotides outside the gene matches: 4. The CDR3 is 13 residues long. CDR1 SGHRS and CDR2 YFSETQ come from the germline V gene. CDR3 sequence reads: CASSNTGGNEQYF. The CDR3 DNA follows: TGCGCCAGCAGCAACACAGGGGGCAACGAGCAGTACTTC.

This clone was counted a few times. The rearrangement uses TRBV7-2 and TRBJ2-1; possible D gene TRBD1, 5 bases. V dropped 5 bases and J dropped 4 bases, with 9 bases sitting between them. Germline V gene lookup returns CDR1 SGHTA and CDR2 FQGNSA. CDR3 size: 13 residues. CDR3 protein: CASSVDRYNEQFF. The CDR3 region has the DNA TGTGCCAGCAGCGTCGACAGATACAATGAGCAGTTCTTC.